The clone carrying this T cell receptor (beta chain) has a count of ten or more. What it recognizes is unknown. The sample comes from a study of beta chain features in type 1 diabetes. Study-level information: Patients did not differ from healthy donors in age, gender or cell yield. The study examined 107,917,701 sorted cells across all samples.

V lost 6 bases to trimming and J lost 0 bases, with 15 bases between them. The CDR3 is 16 amino acids. The germline gives CDR1 MDHEN, CDR2 SYDVKM. The sequenced template was cDNA made from the entire isolated RNA. Here immunoSEQ multiplex PCR was the method, and the copy in TCRdb shows in-frame clones only, minus some. This sample carries 300,000 to 450,000 clones, around a tenth of them seen once, and the ten largest clones take about 0.64%. Findings and caveats of the study: Shorter TCRB CDR3s, moderately but significantly so, were found in Type 1 diabetes patients in all four CD4+ subsets.

The rearrangement links TRBV28 to TRBJ2-1, with D maybe TRBD1 (6 bases). The TCR comes from a man aged 25 to 40 with type 1 diabetes. The sample consisted of central memory CD4+ T cells from blood. In DNA form, the CDR3 reads TGTGCCAGCAGAACCCTTCAGGGGAGCTCCTACAATGAGCAGTTCTTC. It is translated as CASRTLQGSSYNEQFF.